These 19 T cell receptor beta chains came from one sample sequenced in a study of blood T cell repertoires in COVID-19. Libraries were prepared by immunoSEQ multiplex PCR; TCRdb keeps only in-frame clonotypes and omits some of them. The sample records roughly 76,000 clones, about 89% being singletons. Sequenced sample: PBMCs or T cells enriched from blood (not recorded which). The receptors were sampled from a woman aged 45-59 years with acute COVID-19.

This chain connects TRBV5-1 to TRBJ2-7; 8 nucleotides align to TRBD2. The trim removed 2 bases at V and 0 bases at J, leaving 4 bases unmatched. CDR3 length equals 15 residues. Germline CDR1 is SGHRS and CDR2 is YFSETQ. The DNA for the CDR3 is TGCGCCAGCAGCTTTAGCGGGGAATCCTCCTACGAGCAGTACTTC. Translating it yields CASSFSGESSYEQYF.

V usage is TRBV7-9 and J usage is TRBJ1-2, with a weak D call TRBD1 (6 bases). The CDR3 is 13 amino acids. Germline CDR1 is SEHNR and CDR2 is FQNEAQ (reference sequence). Trimming pared 5 bases from V and 7 bases from J, leaving 14 bases between. CDR3 sequence reads: CASSPRGGSGYTF. In DNA, the CDR3 is TGTGCCAGCAGCCCTAGGGGGGGCTCTGGCTACACCTTC.

The CDR3 DNA reads TGTGCCAGCAGTCCCCCCGGGGGTCCGGAGCAGTACTTC. Its protein is CASSPPGGPEQYF. The V and J genes are TRBV27 and TRBJ2-7, with D possibly being TRBD2 (6 bases). The length of the CDR3 is 13 residues. Trimming stripped 5 bases from V and 7 bases from J, with 15 bases between. CDR1 is MNHEY and CDR2 is SMNVEV in the germline V gene (reference sequence).

J is TRBJ2-3 and V is TRBV3-1 (or the pseudogene TRBV3-2), with D possibly being TRBD2 (6 bases). The CDR3 is 15 residues long. V was shortened by 6 bases and J by 0 bases, with 13 bases between the two germline ends. The V gene's germline CDR1 is LGHDT and CDR2 YNNKEL (reference sequence). This CDR3 is CASSRSGLSTDTQYF. The CDR3, as DNA: TGTGCCAGCAGTCGTAGCGGCCTAAGCACAGATACGCAGTATTTT.

The genes are TRBV29-1 and TRBJ1-1; D is ambiguous. The CDR3 runs to 13 residues. V shed 7 bases and J shed 0 bases, with 12 bases lying between them. Germline V gene sequence: CDR1 SQVTM, CDR2 ANQGSEA. For the CDR3, the DNA is TGCAGCGCTTCTCCTTTTATGAACACTGAAGCTTTCTTT. Protein: CSASPFMNTEAFF.

The CDR3 spells CASRPSSGTGAYNEQFF. CDR3 nucleotides: TGCGCCAGCAGGCCAAGCTCCGGGACAGGGGCCTACAATGAGCAGTTCTTC. This chain links TRBV5-1 with TRBJ2-1; 10 nucleotides line up with TRBD1. The CDR3 is 17 residues long. Losses at the gene ends were 5 bases for V and 2 bases for J; bases not matched to a gene: 10. CDR1 and CDR2 (germline): SGHRS, YFSETQ.

The chain links TRBV29-1 to TRBJ1-1; 8 positions agree with TRBD1. The CDR3 loop spans 12 amino acids. Germline CDR1 is SQVTM and CDR2 is ANQGSEA. Unmatched junction bases numbered 12, after V lost 7 bases and J lost 11 bases. This CDR3 is CSERQGPSVAFF. The DNA of the CDR3 is TGCAGCGAGAGACAGGGGCCAAGCGTTGCTTTCTTT.

The chain's CDR3 is CASSQDSAGRGYTF. The CDR3 coding sequence is TGTGCCAGCAGCCAAGACTCCGCAGGGCGAGGCTACACCTTC. This sequence joins TRBV3-1 (or the pseudogene TRBV3-2) and TRBJ1-2, with D possibly TRBD1 on 5 matching bases. V lost 0 bases and J 8 bases, leaving 13 bases between the germline ends. Per germline, CDR1 LGHDT and CDR2 YNNKEL (reference sequence). The CDR3 has 14 amino acids.

This clone was recorded once. The chain recombines TRBV27 with TRBJ1-5; 7 bases map to TRBD1. The CDR3 sequence is 17 residues long. In germline, CDR1 is MNHEY, CDR2 SMNVEV (reference sequence). Trimming cost V 2 bases and J 9 bases; bases outside gene matches: 16. The CDR3 protein is CASSLRGGPDWTGPQHF. The CDR3 region has the DNA TGTGCCAGCAGTTTAAGAGGGGGCCCGGACTGGACCGGGCCCCAGCATTTT.

V gene TRBV2 combines with J gene TRBJ1-5; D is unclear. The V and J ends lost 6 bases and 0 bases respectively, with 12 bases between them. Germline V gene data show CDR1 as SNHLY and CDR2 as FYNNEI. This CDR3 has 15 residues. Here the CDR3 reads CASRKGRVSNQPQHF. In DNA form, the CDR3 reads TGTGCCAGCAGGAAAGGGAGGGTTAGCAATCAGCCCCAGCATTTT.

CDR3 in amino acids: CASSYLNTEAFF. The CDR3 region has the DNA TGTGCCAGCAGTTACTTGAACACTGAAGCTTTCTTT. The chain couples TRBV25-1 to TRBJ1-1; D is unresolved. Per germline, CDR1 MGHDK and CDR2 SYGVNS. The CDR3 is 12 amino acids. The V gene lost 5 bases and the J gene lost 0 bases, with 4 bases spanning the gap.

This clone was counted a few times. V usage is TRBV29-1 and J usage is TRBJ1-2; TRBD1 agrees at 8 bases. V lost 6 bases to trimming and J lost 2 bases; unmatched junction nucleotides: 5. The germline V gene encodes CDR1 SQVTM and CDR2 ANQGSEA. This CDR3 has 13 amino acids. CDR3 amino acids: CSVVQGGNYGYTF. The CDR3 nucleotides are TGCAGCGTCGTACAGGGGGGAAACTATGGCTACACCTTC.

The CDR3 DNA follows: TGTGCCAGCAGCCCCAGGAGCGGGAGACTTCCTAATGAGCAGTTCTTC. Its translation: CASSPRSGRLPNEQFF. The chain couples TRBV7-9 to TRBJ2-1; 8 bases fit TRBD2. This CDR3 is 16 amino acids long. The trim removed 5 bases at V and 7 bases at J, leaving 13 bases unmatched. Germline CDR1 and CDR2: SEHNR and FQNEAQ (reference sequence). The full variable domain, rest sourced from reference TRBV7-9 and TRBJ2-1, is DTGVSQNPRHKITKRGQNVTFRCDPISEHNRLYWYRQTLGQGPEFLTYFQNEAQLEKSRLLSDRFSAERPKGSFSTLEIQRTEQGDSAMYLCASSPRSGRLPNEQFFGPGTRLTVL.

The rearrangement uses TRBV18 and TRBJ1-2, with 8 bases fitting TRBD1. J was trimmed by 6 bases and V by 9 bases; bases with no gene match: 9. CDR1 is KGHSH and CDR2 is LQKENI in the germline V gene. This CDR3 has 13 amino acids. CDR3 protein: CASTGTGEDGYTF. The CDR3 DNA sequence: TGTGCCAGTACCGGGACAGGAGAGGATGGCTACACCTTC.

This chain joins TRBV10-1 and TRBJ2-1; 9 nucleotides align to TRBD2. V gave up 5 bases and J gave up 4 bases; unmatched junction bases: 3. The CDR3 loop spans 14 amino acids. The germline CDR1 and CDR2 sequences are WNHNN and SYGVQD (reference sequence). The CDR3 DNA is TGCGCCAGCAGTCTAGCGGGAACGTACAATGAGCAGTTCTTC. Protein product: CASSLAGTYNEQFF.

The chain recombines TRBV14 with TRBJ1-4, with a possible D match to TRBD1 (6 bases). The CDR3 is 12 residues long. Germline-derived CDR1 and CDR2 are SGHDN and FVKESK. The V gene lost 8 bases and the J gene lost 5 bases, with 9 bases spanning the gap. CDR3: CASQQGNEKLFF. The CDR3 DNA reads TGTGCCAGCCAACAGGGAAATGAAAAACTGTTTTTT.

The V call is TRBV20-1, the J call TRBJ1-1, with a weak D call TRBD1 (6 bases). The length of the CDR3 is 14 residues. Deletions cut 3 bases from V and 7 bases from J, with 18 bases between. Germline assignment: CDR1 DFQATT and CDR2 SNEGSKA (reference sequence). The CDR3 here is CSASHPNRVFEAFF. The CDR3 DNA follows: TGCAGTGCTAGTCACCCCAACAGGGTTTTTGAAGCTTTCTTT.

The V call is TRBV12-3 or TRBV12-4, the J call TRBJ1-1; 9 nucleotides align to TRBD1. The CDR3 contains 13 residues. J was trimmed by 4 bases and V by 4 bases; bases with no gene match: 1. The CDR3 loop reads CASSWGQGTEAFF. Here the CDR3 DNA reads TGTGCCAGCAGTTGGGGACAGGGCACTGAAGCTTTCTTT.

The CDR3 DNA is TGTGCCAGCAGTTCAGGGGGATACCTTTATGGCTACACCTTC. It specifies CASSSGGYLYGYTF. This chain uses TRBV6-5 with TRBJ1-2, with 7 bases aligning to TRBD1. The CDR3 length is 14 residues. The ends lost 4 bases at V and 5 bases at J; junction bases unmatched: 7. The V gene's germline CDR1 is MNHEY and CDR2 SVGAGI.